The next 6 T cell receptor beta chains were all read from a single sample in a study of T-cell reconstitution after alpha-beta-depleted transplantation in children. A TCRbeta library incorporating unique molecular identifiers was prepared. In TCRdb, the PCR reads were re-called with MiXCR into one record per CDR3 protein. Found here are about 500,000 distinct CDR3 sequences, approximately 32% of them singletons; the top ten hold 2% to 3%. This specimen consisted of PBMCs from the stem cell graft donor, obtained from the stem cell graft. These receptors were obtained from a human donor who donated a stem cell graft to a child with aplastic anemia.

This clonotype was counted between two and nine times. The gene calls are TRBV27 and TRBJ1-1; 9 bases agree with TRBD1. The ends lost 3 bases at V and 9 bases at J; junction bases unmatched: 8. Germline values: CDR1 MNHEY, CDR2 SMNVEV (reference sequence). The CDR3 consists of 14 residues. For the CDR3, the DNA is TGTGCCAGCAGTTTTCAGGGACAGGGCGGAAAAGCTTTCTTT. This sequence encodes CASSFQGQGGKAFF.

The gene calls are TRBV29-1 and TRBJ1-2; the D gene is possibly TRBD1 (6 bases). The CDR3 is 15 amino acids. The germline V gene has CDR1 SQVTM and CDR2 ANQGSEA. The ends were cut back, 4 bases at V and 2 bases at J, with 17 bases in the middle. CDR3 sequence: CSVVKGTPRNYGYTF. The CDR3 DNA reads as TGCAGCGTTGTCAAGGGGACACCTAGAAACTATGGCTACACCTTC.

The sample holds a few counts of this clonotype. This chain links TRBV20-1 with TRBJ1-4; D perhaps matches TRBD1 (5 bases). The CDR3 runs to 15 residues. Germline V gene data show CDR1 as DFQATT and CDR2 as SNEGSKA (reference sequence). Trimming left V 5 bases short and J 6 bases short, with 19 bases between. CDR3 bases: TGCAGTGCTCACGATGGGGAACGGGGGGATGAAAAACTGTTTTTT. The encoded protein is CSAHDGERGDEKLFF.

The chain combines TRBV24-1 with TRBJ1-5, with unresolved D. CDR1 and CDR2 from the germline V gene are KGHDR and SFDVKD. The ends were cut back, 2 bases at V and 4 bases at J, with 14 bases in the middle. The CDR3 has 16 amino acids. The CDR3 DNA reads as TGTGCCACCAGTGATTCCCAGTCGAGGCTGAATCAGCCCCAGCATTTT. Amino acids: CATSDSQSRLNQPQHF.

V is TRBV7-2 and J is TRBJ2-6, with D unresolved. Per germline, CDR1 SGHTA and CDR2 FQGNSA. The CDR3 is 16 amino acids. V was cut by 7 bases and J by 0 bases, with 13 bases left in between. CDR3 sequence reads: CASNPQPSSGANVLTF. The CDR3 coding sequence is TGTGCCAGCAACCCACAGCCCAGCTCTGGGGCCAACGTCCTGACTTTC.

The sample holds a few counts of this clonotype. This chain connects TRBV4-2 to TRBJ2-3; 8 positions match TRBD2. The CDR3 totals 16 residues. Germline values: CDR1 LGHNA, CDR2 YNFKEQ. J gave up 4 bases and V 1 base, and 7 bases lay outside the gene matches. The CDR3 DNA is TGTGCCAGCAGCCAAGGGGGGGGACTAGAGGCAGATACGCAGTATTTT. Translated: CASSQGGGLEADTQYF.